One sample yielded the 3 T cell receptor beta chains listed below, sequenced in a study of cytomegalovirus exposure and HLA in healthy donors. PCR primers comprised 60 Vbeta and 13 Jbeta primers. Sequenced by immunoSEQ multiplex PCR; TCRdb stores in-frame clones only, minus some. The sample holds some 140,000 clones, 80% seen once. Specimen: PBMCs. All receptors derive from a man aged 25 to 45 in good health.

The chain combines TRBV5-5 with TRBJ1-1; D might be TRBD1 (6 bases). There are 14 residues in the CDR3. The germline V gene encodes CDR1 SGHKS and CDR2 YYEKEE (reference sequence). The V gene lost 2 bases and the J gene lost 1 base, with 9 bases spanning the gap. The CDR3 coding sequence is TGTGCCAGCAGCTTAAGACAGGCGAACACTGAAGCTTTCTTT. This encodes CASSLRQANTEAFF.

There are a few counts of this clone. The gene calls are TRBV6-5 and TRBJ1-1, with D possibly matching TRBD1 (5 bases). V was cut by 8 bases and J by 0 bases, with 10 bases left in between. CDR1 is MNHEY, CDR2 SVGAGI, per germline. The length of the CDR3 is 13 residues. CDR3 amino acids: CASVGQLNTEAFF. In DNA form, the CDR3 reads TGTGCCAGCGTGGGGCAGCTGAACACTGAAGCTTTCTTT.

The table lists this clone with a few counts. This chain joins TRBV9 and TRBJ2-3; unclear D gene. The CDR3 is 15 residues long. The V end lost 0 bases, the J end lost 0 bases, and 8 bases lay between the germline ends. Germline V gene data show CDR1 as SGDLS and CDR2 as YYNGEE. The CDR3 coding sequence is TGTGCCAGCAGCGTAGTGAGCAAGAGCACAGATACGCAGTATTTT. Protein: CASSVVSKSTDTQYF.